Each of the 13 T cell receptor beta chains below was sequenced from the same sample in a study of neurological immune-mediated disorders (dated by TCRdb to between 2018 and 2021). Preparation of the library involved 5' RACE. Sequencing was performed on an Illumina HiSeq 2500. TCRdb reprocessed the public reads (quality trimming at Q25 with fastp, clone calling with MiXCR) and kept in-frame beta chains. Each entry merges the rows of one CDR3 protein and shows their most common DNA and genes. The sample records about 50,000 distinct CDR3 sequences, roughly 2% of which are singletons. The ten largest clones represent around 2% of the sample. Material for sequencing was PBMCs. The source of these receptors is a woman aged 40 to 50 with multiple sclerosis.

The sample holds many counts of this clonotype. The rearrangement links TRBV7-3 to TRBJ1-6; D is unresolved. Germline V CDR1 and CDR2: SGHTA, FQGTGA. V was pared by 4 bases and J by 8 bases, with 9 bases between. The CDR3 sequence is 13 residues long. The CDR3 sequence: CASSSQQHSPLHF. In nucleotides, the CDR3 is TGTGCCAGCAGCTCGCAACAGCATTCACCCCTCCACTTT.

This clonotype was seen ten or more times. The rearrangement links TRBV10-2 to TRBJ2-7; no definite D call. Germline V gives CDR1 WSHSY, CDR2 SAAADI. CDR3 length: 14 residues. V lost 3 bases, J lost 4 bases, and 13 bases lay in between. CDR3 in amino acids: CASSDGPAFYEQYF. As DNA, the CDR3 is TGCGCCAGCAGTGACGGCCCCGCCTTTTACGAGCAGTACTTC.

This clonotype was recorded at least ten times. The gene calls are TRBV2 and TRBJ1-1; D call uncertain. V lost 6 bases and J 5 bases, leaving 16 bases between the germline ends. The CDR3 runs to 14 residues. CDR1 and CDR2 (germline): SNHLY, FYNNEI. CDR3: CASSLGRRGTEAFF. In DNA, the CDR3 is TGTGCCAGCAGCCTAGGGAGGAGAGGAACTGAAGCTTTCTTT. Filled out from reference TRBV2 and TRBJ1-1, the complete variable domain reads EPEVTQTPSHQVTQMGQEVILRCVPISNHLYFYWYRQILGQKVEFLVSFYNNEISEKSEIFDDQFSVERPDGSNFTLKIRSTKLEDSAMYFCASSLGRRGTEAFFGQGTRLTVV.

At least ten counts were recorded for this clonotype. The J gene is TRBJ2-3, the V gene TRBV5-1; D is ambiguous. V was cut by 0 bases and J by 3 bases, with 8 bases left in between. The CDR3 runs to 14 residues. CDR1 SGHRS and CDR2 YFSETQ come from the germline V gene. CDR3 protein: CASSLGSWTDTQYF. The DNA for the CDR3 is TGCGCCAGCAGCTTGGGGTCGTGGACAGATACGCAGTATTTT.

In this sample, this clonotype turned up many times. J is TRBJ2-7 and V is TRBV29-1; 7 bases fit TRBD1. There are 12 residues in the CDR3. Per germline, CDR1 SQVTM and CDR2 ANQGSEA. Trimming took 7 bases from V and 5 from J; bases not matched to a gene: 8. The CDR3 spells CSAGQAVHEQYF. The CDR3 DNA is TGCAGCGCTGGACAGGCTGTCCACGAGCAGTACTTC.

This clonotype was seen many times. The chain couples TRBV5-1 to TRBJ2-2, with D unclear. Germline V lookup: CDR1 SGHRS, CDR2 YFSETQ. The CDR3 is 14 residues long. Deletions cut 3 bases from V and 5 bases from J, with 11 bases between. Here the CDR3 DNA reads TGCGCCAGCAGCTCGCCGGTTGGGACCGGGGAGCTGTTTTTT. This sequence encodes CASSSPVGTGELFF.

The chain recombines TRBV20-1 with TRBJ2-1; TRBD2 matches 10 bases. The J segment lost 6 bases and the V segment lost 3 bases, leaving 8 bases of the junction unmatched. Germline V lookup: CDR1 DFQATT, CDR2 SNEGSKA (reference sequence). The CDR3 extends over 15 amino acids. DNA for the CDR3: TGCAGTGCTAGCTCTGGAGCGGGGGGGCTCAATGAGCAGTTCTTC. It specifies CSASSGAGGLNEQFF.

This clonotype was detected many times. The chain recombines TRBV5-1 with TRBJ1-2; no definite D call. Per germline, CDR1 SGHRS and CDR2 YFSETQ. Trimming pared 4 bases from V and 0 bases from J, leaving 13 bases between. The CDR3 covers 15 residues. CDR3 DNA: TGCGCCAGCAGCGGCGAGACTGTGTCTAACTATGGCTACACCTTC. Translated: CASSGETVSNYGYTF.

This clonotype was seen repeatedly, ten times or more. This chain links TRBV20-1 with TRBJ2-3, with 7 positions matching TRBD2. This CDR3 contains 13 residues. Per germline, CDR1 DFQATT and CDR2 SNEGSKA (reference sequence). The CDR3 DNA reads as TGCAGCCCTTCCTCTTCGGGGGGAGATACGCAGTATTTT. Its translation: CSPSSSGGDTQYF.

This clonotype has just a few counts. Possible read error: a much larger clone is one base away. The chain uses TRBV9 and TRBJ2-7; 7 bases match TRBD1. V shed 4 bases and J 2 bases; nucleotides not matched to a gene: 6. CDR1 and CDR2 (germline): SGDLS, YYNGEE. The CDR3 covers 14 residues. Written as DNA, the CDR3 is TGTGCCAGCAGCCTCCGACAGGGAACCTACGAGCAGTACTTC. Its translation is CASSLRQGTYEQYF.

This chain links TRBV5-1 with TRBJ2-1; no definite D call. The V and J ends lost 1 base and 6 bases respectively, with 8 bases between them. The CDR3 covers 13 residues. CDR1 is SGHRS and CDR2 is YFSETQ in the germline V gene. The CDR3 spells CASSLNGLNEQFF. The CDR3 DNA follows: TGCGCCAGCAGCTTGAACGGGCTCAATGAGCAGTTCTTC.

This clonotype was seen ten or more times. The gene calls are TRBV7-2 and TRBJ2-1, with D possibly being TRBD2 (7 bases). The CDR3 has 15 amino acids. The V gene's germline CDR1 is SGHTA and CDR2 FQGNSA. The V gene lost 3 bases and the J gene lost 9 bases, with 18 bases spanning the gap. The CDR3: CASSLTGGRIIEQFF. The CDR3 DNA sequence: TGTGCCAGCAGCTTGACCGGGGGGCGAATAATTGAGCAGTTCTTC.

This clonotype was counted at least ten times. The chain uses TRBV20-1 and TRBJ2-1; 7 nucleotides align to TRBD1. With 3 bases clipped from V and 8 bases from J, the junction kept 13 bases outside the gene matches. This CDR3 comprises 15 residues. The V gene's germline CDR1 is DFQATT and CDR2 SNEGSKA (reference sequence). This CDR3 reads CSARPTGTRFDEQFF. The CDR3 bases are TGCAGTGCTAGGCCGACAGGGACCCGTTTTGATGAGCAGTTCTTC.